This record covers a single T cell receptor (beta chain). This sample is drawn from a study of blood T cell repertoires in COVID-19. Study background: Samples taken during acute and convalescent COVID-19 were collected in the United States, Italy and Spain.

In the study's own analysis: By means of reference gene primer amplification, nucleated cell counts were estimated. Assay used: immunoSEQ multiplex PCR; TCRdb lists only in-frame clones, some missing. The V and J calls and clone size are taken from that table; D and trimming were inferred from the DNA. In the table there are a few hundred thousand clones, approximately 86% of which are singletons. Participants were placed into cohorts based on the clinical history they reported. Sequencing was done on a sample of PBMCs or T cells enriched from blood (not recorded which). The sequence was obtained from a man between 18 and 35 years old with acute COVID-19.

In nucleotides, the CDR3 is TGTGCCAGCCACCGTGGACAGTTATACGAGCAGTACTTC. It yields the protein CASHRGQLYEQYF. V is TRBV2 and J is TRBJ2-7; a possible D gene is TRBD1 (6 bases). Trimming left V 8 bases short and J 4 bases short, with 15 bases between. The germline CDR1 and CDR2 sequences are SNHLY and FYNNEI. There are 13 residues in the CDR3. Full variable domain (missing parts from reference TRBV2 and TRBJ2-7): EPEVTQTPSHQVTQMGQEVILRCVPISNHLYFYWYRQILGQKVEFLVSFYNNEISEKSEIFDDQFSVERPDGSNFTLKIRSTKLEDSAMYFCASHRGQLYEQYFGPGTRLTVT.